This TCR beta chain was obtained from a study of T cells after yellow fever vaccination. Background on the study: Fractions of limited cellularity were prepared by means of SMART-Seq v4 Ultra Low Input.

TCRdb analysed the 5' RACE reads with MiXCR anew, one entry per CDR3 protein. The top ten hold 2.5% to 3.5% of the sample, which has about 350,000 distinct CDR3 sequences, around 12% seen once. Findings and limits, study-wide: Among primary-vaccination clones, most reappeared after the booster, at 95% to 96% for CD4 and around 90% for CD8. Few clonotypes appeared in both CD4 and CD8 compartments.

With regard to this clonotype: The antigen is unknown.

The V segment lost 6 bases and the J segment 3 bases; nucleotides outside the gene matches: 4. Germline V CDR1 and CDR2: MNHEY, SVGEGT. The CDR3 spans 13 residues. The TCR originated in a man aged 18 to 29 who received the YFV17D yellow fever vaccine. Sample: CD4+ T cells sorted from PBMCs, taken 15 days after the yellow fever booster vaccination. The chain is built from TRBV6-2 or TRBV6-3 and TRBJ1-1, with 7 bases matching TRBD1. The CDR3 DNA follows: TGTGCCAGCAGGAACAGGGGCGACACTGAAGCTTTCTTT. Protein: CASRNRGDTEAFF.